The clone carrying this T cell receptor beta chain has only one observation. Antigen: not known. These data originate in a study of metastatic and nonmetastatic thyroid tumors. Study information: Repertoires of blood and of tissue (tumor or nodule) from malignant and benign thyroid patients were compared.

Germline CDR1 and CDR2: LGHDT and YNNKEL (reference sequence). CDR3 size: 14 residues. Trimming left V 4 bases short and J 4 bases short, with 13 bases between. Not a single patient had been given any form of treatment at any point before undergoing thyroid surgery. In the original processing: Clinicopathological groups supplied CDR3 differences that were used to build a distant-metastasis classifier for papillary thyroid cancer. MiXCR reprocessed the PCR reads for TCRdb. The V and J calls and clone size are TCRdb's, not the authors'. Among tens of thousands of clones listed, under 30% were seen once. General study points: Relative to benign nodules, malignant thyroid tumors were reportedly characterized by significantly elevated TCR beta diversity in blood and tumor.

Sequencing input: blood. The chain joins TRBV3-1 to TRBJ1-2; no clear D gene. The TCR originated in a male donor with papillary thyroid cancer or a benign thyroid nodule (not recorded which). Some clones in this sample may be carry-over from other donors' samples. The CDR3 is CASSPASGVYGYTF. The CDR3 nucleotides read TGTGCCAGCAGCCCGGCCTCCGGGGTCTATGGCTACACCTTC.